The T cell receptor (beta chain) under discussion was sequenced for a study of fetal regulatory T cell absence and autoimmunity. Study-level background: Without clinical diabetes, IPEX patients showed exocrine pancreas autoimmunity.

This was a survey-level run. Sequenced by immunoSEQ multiplex PCR; TCRdb stores in-frame clones only, minus some. In the table there are approximately 94,000 clones, roughly 78% of which are singletons. The germline V gene encodes CDR1 SGHRS and CDR2 YFSETQ. The ends were cut back, 0 bases at V and 2 bases at J, with 8 bases in the middle. The CDR3 has 15 amino acids. The clonotype comes from a male donor with IPEX syndrome. Sequenced sample: pancreas tissue. The chain links TRBV5-1 to TRBJ2-2; either TRBD1 or TRBD2 may supply D (5 bases each). The CDR3 region is CASSLGGTNTGELFF. As DNA, the CDR3 is TGCGCCAGCAGCTTGGGGGGGACCAACACCGGGGAGCTGTTTTTT.